These 22 T cell receptor beta chains came from one sample sequenced in a study of CD8+ T cells in alopecia areata. Treatment here: oral pan-JAK inhibitor, 5-10 mg twice daily. Extraction and reverse transcription of RNA yielded cDNA as the sequencing template. TCRdb's table, derived via immunoSEQ multiplex PCR, lists solely in-frame clones and lacks some. The repertoire holds roughly 110,000 clones, with over 80% as singletons. Sequences were derived from CD8+ T cells sorted from blood, sampled at week 24, from a patient treated with tofacitinib. Receptors originate from a human donor with alopecia areata.

The genes are TRBV7-8 and TRBJ1-1; TRBD1 is a possible D gene (6 bases). CDR3 size: 14 residues. Germline V lookup: CDR1 SGHVS, CDR2 FQNEAQ. Trimming took off 3 bases at V and 10 bases at J, with 18 bases between the two ends. CDR3 bases: TGTGCCAGCAGCTTTGGGGTAAACAGGGTATCAGCTTTCTTT. Translating it yields CASSFGVNRVSAFF.

This rearrangement joins TRBV4-1 to TRBJ1-5; no reliable D call. Germline values: CDR1 MGHRA, CDR2 YSYEKL. Trimming took 1 base from V and 4 from J, leaving 11 bases between them. The CDR3 is 15 residues long. The CDR3 coding sequence is TGCGCCAGCAGCCAAGTGGGGAGTTCGAATCAGCCCCAGCATTTT. Translating gives CASSQVGSSNQPQHF.

CDR3 protein: CASSSGTAETQYF. Here the CDR3 DNA reads TGTGCCAGCAGCTCCGGGACAGCAGAGACCCAGTACTTC. The J gene is TRBJ2-5, the V gene TRBV11-3, with TRBD1 matching 7 bases. Trimming cost V 4 bases and J 4 bases; bases outside gene matches: 3. Germline V gives CDR1 SGHNT, CDR2 YENEEA. The CDR3 has 13 amino acids.

This chain links TRBV27 with TRBJ2-1; 16 nucleotides agree with TRBD2. The V gene's germline CDR1 is MNHEY and CDR2 SMNVEV (reference sequence). This CDR3 has 21 amino acids. V lost 6 bases and J lost 0; bases outside the gene matches: 14. CDR3 protein: CASSLAGTSGGAHSSYNEQFF. Written as DNA, the CDR3 is TGTGCCAGCAGCCTAGCCGGGACTAGCGGGGGGGCCCACAGCTCCTACAATGAGCAGTTCTTC.

The chain recombines TRBV19 with TRBJ1-5, with TRBD1 as a possible D gene (5 bases). CDR3 length: 12 amino acids. Trimming removed 4 bases at V and 5 bases at J, with 6 bases between. Per the germline V gene, CDR1 is LNHDA and CDR2 is SQIVND (reference sequence). CDR3 sequence reads: CASSKGYQPQHF. DNA of the CDR3: TGTGCCAGTAGTAAGGGGTATCAGCCCCAGCATTTT.

The rearrangement links TRBV6-1 to TRBJ2-7, with D possibly TRBD1 on 7 matching bases. Germline assignment: CDR1 MNHNS and CDR2 SASEGT. The V end was cut by 2 bases, the J end by 0 bases, with 14 bases between. This CDR3 is 16 amino acids long. The CDR3 here is CASSEFRGDNSYEQYF. In nucleotides, the CDR3 is TGTGCCAGCAGTGAATTCAGGGGGGATAACTCCTACGAGCAGTACTTC.

V gene TRBV2 combines with J gene TRBJ2-1; D uncertain. Per the germline V gene, CDR1 is SNHLY and CDR2 is FYNNEI. The V end was cut by 2 bases, the J end by 5 bases, with 13 bases between. This CDR3 comprises 15 residues. The CDR3 DNA is TGTGCCAGCAGTGAAAGATTATCAAGGGACAATGAGCAGTTCTTC. Encoded protein: CASSERLSRDNEQFF.

V usage is TRBV7-8 and J usage is TRBJ1-2, with 7 bases aligning to TRBD1. J was trimmed by 6 bases and V by 3 bases; bases with no gene match: 16. The CDR3 runs 17 residues. Germline CDR1 and CDR2: SGHVS and FQNEAQ. The CDR3 coding sequence is TGTGCCAGCAGCTTCCACGCAAGTACCCAGGGGGTGGATGGCTACACCTTC. Translated, it gives CASSFHASTQGVDGYTF.

CDR3 DNA: TGTGCCAGCAGCTCTCGGGACAGCTCCTACAATGAGCAGTTCTTC. Its protein product is CASSSRDSSYNEQFF. The chain recombines TRBV7-9 with TRBJ2-1, with 7 bases identical to TRBD1. This CDR3 spans 15 amino acids. V shed 4 bases, J shed 0 bases, and the junction held 3 bases outside the gene matches. Germline CDR1 and CDR2: SEHNR and FQNEAQ (reference sequence).

The chain links TRBV29-1 to TRBJ2-7, with 12 bases matching TRBD1. This CDR3 comprises 12 residues. Trimming at V came to 7 bases and at J to 6 bases, leaving 4 bases not matched to a gene. Germline assignment: CDR1 SQVTM and CDR2 ANQGSEA. The CDR3 DNA reads TGCAGCGCCGAGGGACAGGGGGCCGAGCAGTACTTC. It encodes CSAEGQGAEQYF.

The chain links TRBV6-5 to TRBJ1-6, with TRBD1 matching over 9 bases. This CDR3 comprises 14 residues. Germline V lookup: CDR1 MNHEY, CDR2 SVGAGI. With V trimmed by 4 bases and J by 9 bases, 4 bases remained unmatched. Here the CDR3 reads CASSSTGGSSPLHF. The CDR3 DNA is TGTGCCAGCAGTTCCACAGGGGGCTCTTCACCCCTCCACTTT.

The chain is built from TRBV5-1 and TRBJ1-6, with D unclear. Germline V gene sequence: CDR1 SGHRS, CDR2 YFSETQ. The CDR3 length is 17 residues. V lost 4 bases, J lost 6 bases, and 20 bases lay in between. The CDR3 loop reads CASSGSAVSARNSPLHF. DNA of the CDR3: TGCGCCAGCAGCGGGTCGGCAGTTTCTGCTCGTAATTCACCCCTCCACTTT. The whole variable domain, filled in from reference TRBV5-1 and TRBJ1-6, reads KAGVTQTPRYLIKTRGQQVTLSCSPISGHRSVSWYQQTPGQGLQFLFEYFSETQRNKGNFPGRFSGRQFSNSRSEMNVSTLELGDSALYLCASSGSAVSARNSPLHFGNGTRLTVT.

V is TRBV4-3 and J is TRBJ2-7, with D possibly being TRBD1 (5 bases). CDR1 and CDR2 from the germline V gene are LGHNA and YSLEER. Trimming stripped 1 base from V and 2 bases from J, with 12 bases between. The CDR3 sequence is 15 residues long. CDR3 coding DNA: TGCGCCAGCAGCCAAGGAAGACGACAGACCTACGAGCAGTACTTC. Translation gives CASSQGRRQTYEQYF.

The CDR3 spells CASSLLNTDTQYF. The CDR3 region has the DNA TGTGCCAGCAGCCTCCTTAACACAGATACGCAGTATTTT. V gene TRBV7-9 combines with J gene TRBJ2-3; D is unclear. Germline CDR1 and CDR2: SEHNR and FQNEAQ (reference sequence). Trimming shortened V by 5 bases and J by 2 bases, and 8 bases separated the two germline ends. The length of the CDR3 is 13 residues.

The chain carries TRBV11-2 and TRBJ2-2; tentative D call: TRBD1 (6 bases). From germline, CDR1 is SGHAT and CDR2 FQNNGV. V lost 1 base, J lost 6 bases, and 12 bases lay in between. This CDR3 is built from 15 residues. CDR3 in DNA: TGTGCCAGCAGCTTAGGGGCAGGGGTATCCGGGGAGCTGTTTTTT. It translates to CASSLGAGVSGELFF.

This clone was counted a few times. The chain combines TRBV2 with TRBJ2-3, with D possibly TRBD2 on 5 matching bases. The CDR3 length is 16 residues. V dropped 7 bases and J dropped 1 base, with 18 bases sitting between them. Germline CDR1 reads SNHLY; CDR2 reads FYNNEI. Here the CDR3 DNA reads TGTGCCAGCATGGCTAGCTTTACCCCCGGCACAGATACGCAGTATTTT. It yields the protein CASMASFTPGTDTQYF.

This chain links TRBV14 with TRBJ2-1, with 9 bases that match TRBD2. This CDR3 region has 16 residues. The V gene end was trimmed by 1 base and the J gene end by 8 bases; junction bases not matched to a gene: 9. Germline-derived CDR1 and CDR2 are SGHDN and FVKESK. CDR3 nucleotide sequence: TGTGCCAGCAGCCAAGTTTTGGCGGGGGGGCTGGATGAGCAGTTCTTC. Translated, it gives CASSQVLAGGLDEQFF.

The V and J genes are TRBV11-2 and TRBJ2-7; 8 bases are shared with TRBD2. CDR3 size: 15 residues. Trimming cost V 2 bases and J 2 bases; bases outside gene matches: 5. Germline values: CDR1 SGHAT, CDR2 FQNNGV. This chain's CDR3 is CASSLSPGLAYEQYF. DNA for the CDR3: TGTGCCAGCAGCTTAAGCCCGGGACTAGCCTACGAGCAGTACTTC.

Details on this clone: This sample includes further DNA sequences coding for the same CDR3. The V call is TRBV29-1, the J call TRBJ2-7; 7 bases agree with TRBD2. The CDR3 totals 13 residues. Germline CDR1 reads SQVTM; CDR2 reads ANQGSEA. J was trimmed by 3 bases and V by 1 base; bases with no gene match: 3. CDR3 sequence: CSVEGGRDYEQYF. The CDR3 region has the DNA TGCAGCGTTGAAGGAGGGAGGGACTACGAGCAGTACTTC.

V and J are TRBV5-1 and TRBJ2-1; D remains unclear. Germline V gene lookup returns CDR1 SGHRS and CDR2 YFSETQ. Trimming stripped 0 bases from V and 4 bases from J, with 8 bases between. The CDR3 spans 14 residues. The CDR3 region has the DNA TGCGCCAGCAGCTTGGTTTCCAGGTACAATGAGCAGTTCTTC. Protein product: CASSLVSRYNEQFF.

The chain joins TRBV5-4 to TRBJ2-3; 8 bases are shared with TRBD2. J gave up 0 bases and V 0 bases, and 12 bases lay outside the gene matches. CDR1 and CDR2 from the germline V gene are SGHNT and YYREEE (reference sequence). CDR3 length equals 19 residues. CDR3 coding DNA: TGTGCCAGCAGCTTGGGCTGGGATAAGCGGGGGCCGAGCACAGATACGCAGTATTTT. It is translated as CASSLGWDKRGPSTDTQYF.

This clone was observed once. The V and J genes are TRBV19 and TRBJ2-2; D uncertain. From germline, CDR1 is LNHDA and CDR2 SQIVND (reference sequence). This CDR3 has 14 amino acids. The ends were cut back, 5 bases at V and 4 bases at J, with 11 bases in the middle. The CDR3 loop reads CASSSGSPTGELFF. CDR3 nucleotide sequence: TGTGCCAGTAGTTCCGGCTCGCCCACCGGGGAGCTGTTTTTT.